What follows are 2 T cell receptor beta chains derived from one specimen sequenced in a study of blood T cells in healthy people across ages. The authors ran a second PCR of about 6 to 11 cycles using a sample-barcoded 5' primer and a J-beta primer mix. TCRdb used MiXCR to reprocess the 5' RACE reads, holding one entry per CDR3 protein. The table shows around 870,000 distinct CDR3 sequences, with 25% to 30% occurring only once. Sequenced: blood. The receptors come from a woman aged 80 or older in good health.

The rearrangement uses TRBV7-2 and TRBJ2-7; 8 bases are shared with TRBD1. With 2 bases clipped from V and 5 bases from J, the junction kept 14 bases outside the gene matches. The CDR3 runs to 17 residues. CDR1 is SGHTA and CDR2 is FQGNSA in the germline V gene. The CDR3 DNA is TGTGCCAGCAGCTTATTCCCCGGGACAGGTTTCACCGACGAGCAGTACTTC. The encoded protein is CASSLFPGTGFTDEQYF.

The chain combines TRBV12-3 or TRBV12-4 with TRBJ1-2; tentatively, D is TRBD1 (6 bases). Trimming removed 6 bases from V and 0 bases from J, with 14 bases in between. CDR3 length: 15 residues. The CDR3 DNA reads as TGTGCCAGCAGGGAATGGGGGCGAACTAACTATGGCTACACCTTC. Translating it yields CASREWGRTNYGYTF.